These T cell receptor beta chains were read from a single sample in a study of blood T cell repertoires in COVID-19. Here immunoSEQ multiplex PCR was the method, and the copy in TCRdb shows in-frame clones only, minus some. Of 200,000 to 250,000 clones in the sample, just over 85% are singletons; the top ten hold approximately 6.1%. The sample comprised peripheral blood. The source of these receptors is a man older than 75 with acute or convalescent COVID-19. Both conserved end residues are part of each CDR3.

TRBV5-1	TRBJ2-1	CASSFGGAGYNEQFF
TRBV21-1	TRBJ2-2	CASSFGTGGHRGAVF
TRBV24-1	TRBJ1-2	CATTSNDRSNGYTF
TRBV27	TRBJ1-1	CASGSYSNRGEAFF
TRBV28	TRBJ2-4	CASRDRTNIQYF
TRBV15	TRBJ2-2	CATNGADTGELFF
TRBV5-6	TRBJ2-3	CASSLKLAGDTQYF
TRBV18	TRBJ2-3	CASSRTSGSTSTDTQYF
TRBV19	TRBJ2-2	CASTGPTGELFF
TRBV19	TRBJ2-1	CASSIGTSGNRAQFF
TRBV19	TRBJ2-7	CASSMAKREGRYEQYF
TRBV30	TRBJ1-3	CAGDSSGNTIYF
TRBV6-1	TRBJ1-5	CASTTSGGNQPQHF
TRBV7-2	TRBJ2-1	CASSLRHGDEQFF
TRBV15	TRBJ2-5	CATSIGETQYF
TRBV5-4	TRBJ2-3	CASSPSLLAASTDTQYF
TRBV24-1	TRBJ2-3	CATSDFALGSGETDTQYF
TRBV19	TRBJ2-1	CASSRGFGGANNEQFF
TRBV7-6	TRBJ2-2	CASSLAQVNTGELFF
TRBV30	TRBJ2-4	CAWSAQGNIQYF
TRBV11-2	TRBJ1-6	CASSQGVNSPLHF
TRBV5-8	TRBJ2-4	CASSFRPLAKNIQYF
TRBV28	TRBJ2-1	CASSMTSGGSYNEQFF
TRBV7-9	TRBJ1-1	CASSPRGVGTEAFF
TRBV29-1	TRBJ2-5	CSVERGGSRSETQYF
TRBV18	TRBJ1-2	CASSPPQPTNYGYTF
TRBV7-3	TRBJ2-1	CASSFLIAGVDEQFF
TRBV7-9	TRBJ1-4	CASSLGQREKLFF